This paragraph reports one TCR beta chain. Its binding antigen is unknown. Base qualities are missing; no much larger clone stands one base away. The source of the sample is a study of shared clonotypes between healthy human individuals (dated by TCRdb to 2020 to 2022). In terms of the full investigation: Three men and two women, aged 18 to 49 years, made up the cohort. To increase sequencing depth and limit assay-specific biases, TCR repertoire library preparation and sequencing were carried out by different laboratories using diverse techniques. Leukapheresis yielded between about 0.9 and 9 billion PBMCs per donor. To estimate repertoire size and how much clonotype sharing occurs between individuals, the study deeply sequenced the blood TCR repertoires of 4 to 6 healthy adults. The study at large found these results: The small number of donors limited the genetic and exposure-history diversity represented. Sampling was restricted to blood, and TCR repertoires in tissues likely differ from the TCR repertoires found in blood. Pairwise subsampling indicated that sequencing depth was expected to affect the degree of clonotype sharing among donors.

Using the deep immunoSEQ assay, TCR CDR3 regions were amplified from genomic DNA by multiplex PCR. Extracted genomic DNA from each cell subset was spread evenly across all wells of several immunoSEQ 96-well plates, with each plate serving as a replicate. For unsorted PBMC, each replicate PCR was loaded with 250 to 300 ng genomic DNA, equivalent to some 27,000 T cell genomes. Genomic DNA from unsorted PBMC was sequenced over ten immunoSEQ deep assay plates. The purified libraries were quantified using a Qubit 3.0 fluorometer, sized with a Bioanalyzer 2100, and then quantified again using the KAPA Library Quantification kit. Each immunoSEQ 96-well plate was sequenced on its own single-read 150-cycle Illumina NextSeq 550 flow cell. Concerning the study's data processing: Because the immunoSEQ output included only junctional sequences and no quality scores, the filtering could not be the same as the filtering used for full-length reads. To assign V/J genes and CDR3, sequences were annotated against IMGT germline references using PyIR, a Python wrapper for IgBLAST v1.9. Reads were filtered out if the reads had weak V/J assignments (E-value above 1e-6), no CDR3, stop codons, out-of-frame junctions, or ambiguous translated residues. V3J clonotypes were defined as sequences sharing the same inferred V gene, J gene, and CDR3 amino acid sequence. Percentage overlap between repertoires was computed as shared unique clonotypes divided by the size of the smaller repertoire. Three approaches were used to assess repertoire richness: RTK rarefaction, the Chao1 estimator, and Recon v2.1 estimates of unobserved clonotypes. The immuneACCESS repertoire file appears here via TCRdb, limited to in-frame rearrangements. These files lack a portion of the clones; in checked studies, under half of the deficit traces to unresolved V genes, and the cause of the others is not known. D and trimming come from the DNA, and the V and J calls and clone size come from that table. A total of 400,000 to 600,000 clones appear in this sample, about 80% of them only once. Around 13% of the sample rests with the top ten.

The donors were healthy, HIV-negative adults with no recently reported acute infections or vaccinations. Every donor was a Caucasian adult residing in Nashville, Tennessee, USA. In the unsorted samples, 87 million or so PBMCs were counted, and genomic DNA was extracted using the QIAamp DNA Blood Mini kit. After blood collection by leukapheresis, PBMCs were isolated using Ficoll-Histopaque density gradient centrifugation and then cryopreserved in the vapor phase of liquid nitrogen. Sequenced material: PBMCs. The receptor was isolated from a woman aged 40-49 years in good health. Some clones in this sample may be carry-over from other donors' samples.

The base sequence is TGTGCCTGGGTGTCCCGCGCTAGCTCCTACAATGAGCAGTTCTTC. This yields the protein CAWVSRASSYNEQFF. In this chain, TRBV30 is recombined with TRBJ2-1, with no confident D gene call. Measured from the cysteine to the phenylalanine, the CDR3 is 15 residues long. The entry retains the CDR3 DNA only, 45 bases that are in frame from base 1. CDR1 is given as GTSNPN and CDR2 as SVGIG, both from the germline V gene (reference sequence). V lost 5 bases and J lost 0 bases; the stretch between them is 14 bases long. Here the CDR3 is joined to the reference TRBV30 and TRBJ2-1 genes, and the full variable domain is: SQTIHQWPATLVQPVGSPLSLECTVEGTSNPNLYWYRQAAGRGLQLLFYSVGIGQISSEVPQNLSASRPQDRQFILSSKKLLLSDSGFYLCAWVSRASSYNEQFFGPGTRLTVL.